The 26 T cell receptor beta chains reported below all come from one sample, sequenced in a study of shared clonotypes between healthy human individuals. Assay used: immunoSEQ multiplex PCR; TCRdb lists only in-frame clones, some missing. The sample has about 2.1 million clones, 85% to 95% seen once. Positively selected for CCR7, the CD45RO-negative cells used as naive CD8 cells excluded terminally differentiated effector memory CD45RA+ cells. Input material: naive CD8+ T cells from PBMCs. These receptors all stem from a man younger than 35 in good health. Some clones in this sample may be carry-over from other donors' samples.

This CDR3 reads CASSATRDRGHGYTF. The CDR3 DNA follows: TGTGCCAGCAGCGCGACGCGAGACAGGGGGCACGGCTACACCTTC. The J gene is TRBJ1-2, the V gene TRBV7-9; 10 bases are a match to TRBD1. V shed 5 bases, J shed 8 bases, and the junction held 11 bases outside the gene matches. The CDR3 extends over 15 amino acids. Germline CDR1 is SEHNR and CDR2 is FQNEAQ (reference sequence).

This sequence joins TRBV6-5 and TRBJ2-7; D unresolved. This CDR3 is 13 amino acids long. Germline CDR1 MNHEY, CDR2 SVGAGI. Trimming shortened V by 6 bases and J by 2 bases, and 11 bases separated the two germline ends. CDR3 amino acids: CASRTELTYEQYF. The CDR3 DNA sequence: TGTGCCAGCAGGACCGAGTTAACCTACGAGCAGTACTTC.

The CDR3 DNA reads as TGTGCCAGCAGTTATAGCGGGAGGGGAGATACGCAGTATTTT. Translating it yields CASSYSGRGDTQYF. The V and J genes are TRBV28 and TRBJ2-3; 11 bases are a match to TRBD2. The CDR3 is 14 amino acids. The germline gives CDR1 MDHEN, CDR2 SYDVKM. With V trimmed by 4 bases and J by 5 bases, 2 bases remained unmatched.

J is TRBJ2-1 and V is TRBV4-3; 8 bases agree with TRBD1. Germline CDR1 LGHNA, CDR2 YSLEER. Unmatched junction bases numbered 2, after V lost 1 base and J lost 3 bases. CDR3 length: 15 amino acids. In nucleotides, the CDR3 is TGCGCCAGCAGCCAAGGGACAGGGCTCTACAATGAGCAGTTCTTC. Encoded protein: CASSQGTGLYNEQFF.

V usage is TRBV2 and J usage is TRBJ2-3; D is ambiguous. The germline CDR1 and CDR2 sequences are SNHLY and FYNNEI. Trimming removed 4 bases at V and 2 bases at J, with 10 bases between. The length of the CDR3 is 14 residues. CDR3 region: CASSAVPSTDTQYF. The CDR3, as DNA: TGTGCCAGCAGTGCCGTACCTTCCACAGATACGCAGTATTTT.

This clone was observed once. Within the sample, other DNA sequences also encode this same CDR3. CDR3 protein: CASSLGGTDTQYF. Here the CDR3 DNA reads TGTGCCAGCAGCTTGGGGGGGACAGATACGCAGTATTTT. V usage is TRBV11-3 and J usage is TRBJ2-3, with 7 bases matching TRBD2. Germline CDR1 is SGHNT and CDR2 is YENEEA. The CDR3 consists of 13 residues. V dropped 3 bases and J dropped 3; count of bases not matched to a gene: 0.

The genes are TRBV6-1 and TRBJ1-1; D gene uncertain. The germline V and J ends were trimmed by 7 bases and 10 bases, with 22 bases remaining between them. This CDR3 is 14 amino acids long. The V gene's germline CDR1 is MNHNS and CDR2 SASEGT. The CDR3 protein is CASTHEIMVLGAFF. As DNA, the CDR3 is TGTGCCAGCACCCACGAGATCATGGTGTTGGGAGCTTTCTTT.

The chain recombines TRBV5-1 with TRBJ2-7, with D possibly TRBD2 on 6 matching bases. This CDR3 spans 14 amino acids. V lost 0 bases and J lost 2, with 9 bases in between. Germline CDR1 and CDR2: SGHRS and YFSETQ. CDR3 amino acids: CASSLAASAYEQYF. The DNA for the CDR3 is TGCGCCAGCAGCTTGGCGGCTAGCGCCTACGAGCAGTACTTC.

The chain combines TRBV11-3 with TRBJ2-1; D is undetermined. V lost 1 base to trimming and J lost 8 bases, with 9 bases between them. The CDR3 runs 13 residues. Germline V gives CDR1 SGHNT, CDR2 YENEEA. The chain's CDR3 is CASSLARRHEQFF. CDR3 DNA: TGTGCCAGCAGCTTAGCCCGTCGTCATGAGCAGTTCTTC.

The chain joins TRBV29-1 to TRBJ2-7, with TRBD1 identical over 8 bases. Per germline, CDR1 SQVTM and CDR2 ANQGSEA. J was trimmed by 7 bases and V by 0 bases; bases with no gene match: 5. The CDR3 sequence is 13 residues long. The CDR3 here is CSVEEGTGKEQYF. The CDR3 DNA follows: TGCAGCGTTGAAGAGGGGACAGGCAAAGAGCAGTACTTC.

J is TRBJ2-2 and V is TRBV6-6; 8 bases agree with TRBD2. V was pared by 2 bases and J by 4 bases, with 0 bases of the junction left unmatched. This CDR3 comprises 14 residues. Germline values: CDR1 MNHNY, CDR2 SVGAGI (reference sequence). The DNA for the CDR3 is TGTGCCAGCAGTTACCTAGCGGGCACCGGGGAGCTGTTTTTT. Amino acids: CASSYLAGTGELFF.

The V and J genes are TRBV20-1 and TRBJ1-1; D remains unclear. This CDR3 comprises 8 residues. In germline, CDR1 is DFQATT, CDR2 SNEGSKA (reference sequence). V shed 2 bases and J shed 11 bases, with 3 bases lying between them. The CDR3: CSARNAFF. CDR3 coding DNA: TGCAGTGCTAGAAATGCTTTCTTT.

This clone was seen once. The gene calls are TRBV7-6 and TRBJ2-7; D is uncertain. The CDR3 is made up of 15 amino acids. Germline assignment: CDR1 SGHVS and CDR2 FNYEAQ. V lost 1 base and J 0 bases, leaving 10 bases between the germline ends. This chain's CDR3 is CASSLELGISYEQYF. CDR3 in DNA: TGTGCCAGCAGCTTAGAGCTGGGTATCTCCTACGAGCAGTACTTC. The full variable domain, rest sourced from reference TRBV7-6 and TRBJ2-7, is GAGVSQSPRYKVTKRGQDVALRCDPISGHVSLYWYRQALGQGPEFLTYFNYEAQQDKSGLPNDRFSAERPEGSISTLTIQRTEQRDSAMYRCASSLELGISYEQYFGPGTRLTVT.

This rearrangement joins TRBV19 to TRBJ2-5; possibly TRBD1 for D (6 bases). The germline gives CDR1 LNHDA, CDR2 SQIVND (reference sequence). This CDR3 contains 14 residues. V was shortened by 4 bases and J by 4 bases, with 13 bases between the two germline ends. CDR3 coding DNA: TGTGCCAGTAGTAGCCGGACAGTAGGAGAGACCCAGTACTTC. Protein product: CASSSRTVGETQYF.

This chain connects TRBV28 to TRBJ2-7, with 8 nucleotides matching TRBD1. V lost 7 bases, J lost 4 bases, and 6 bases stayed unmatched. CDR1 is MDHEN, CDR2 SYDVKM, per germline. The CDR3 has 13 residues. The CDR3 protein is CASTRDRTYEQYF. In DNA, the CDR3 is TGTGCCAGCACCCGGGACAGGACTTACGAGCAGTACTTC.

The chain employs TRBV28 and TRBJ2-1, with D unresolved. Trimming took off 6 bases at V and 7 bases at J, with 19 bases between the two ends. CDR1 is MDHEN, CDR2 SYDVKM, per germline. The CDR3 length is 15 residues. This CDR3 is CASSSSDLRWNEQFF. Here the CDR3 DNA reads TGTGCCAGCAGCTCATCGGACCTTAGGTGGAATGAGCAGTTCTTC.

The V call is TRBV15, the J call TRBJ2-1, with 15 bases that match TRBD2. Looked up from germline, CDR1 is LNHNV and CDR2 is YYDKDF (reference sequence). V trimming: 4 bases; J trimming: 7 bases; junction bases outside the gene matches: 8. The CDR3 is 17 residues long. The CDR3 DNA is TGTGCCACCAGCATCGGACTAGCGGGAGGGCTCTCGAATGAGCAGTTCTTC. Protein sequence: CATSIGLAGGLSNEQFF.

The chain couples TRBV4-2 to TRBJ1-3, with D perhaps matching TRBD1 (6 bases). Deletions cut 4 bases from V and 0 bases from J, with 10 bases between. The CDR3 length is 15 residues. Germline CDR1 and CDR2: LGHNA and YNFKEQ. This CDR3 is CASSPDRTSGNTIYF. The CDR3 DNA follows: TGTGCCAGCAGCCCAGACAGGACCTCTGGAAACACCATATATTTT.

With respect to this clone: Distinct nucleotide sequences in the sample also encode this CDR3. The CDR3 nucleotides read TGTGCCAGCAGCGTAGATGGCAGCTACGAGCAGTACTTC. As protein: CASSVDGSYEQYF. This chain joins TRBV9 and TRBJ2-7, with D unclear. The V and J ends lost 0 bases and 3 bases respectively, with 7 bases between them. Germline values: CDR1 SGDLS, CDR2 YYNGEE. The CDR3 has 13 residues.

This clone came up a few times. The sample carries other DNA sequences with the same CDR3. V and J are TRBV19 and TRBJ1-5; weak D call: TRBD1 (5 bases). CDR1 and CDR2 (germline): LNHDA, SQIVND (reference sequence). The CDR3 spans 15 residues. Trimming took 3 bases from V and 3 from J, leaving 12 bases between them. The CDR3 region has the DNA TGTGCCAGTAGTATCCGGCAGGGTTCCAATCAGCCCCAGCATTTT. Encoded protein: CASSIRQGSNQPQHF.

This sequence joins TRBV27 and TRBJ2-7; D call uncertain. In germline, CDR1 is MNHEY, CDR2 SMNVEV (reference sequence). This CDR3 is 13 amino acids long. Deletions cut 6 bases from V and 5 bases from J, with 14 bases between. CDR3 DNA sequence: TGTGCCAGCAGCCATCGGAACCACAACGAGCAGTACTTC. Translation gives CASSHRNHNEQYF.

On this clone: The same CDR3 can be traced to other DNA sequences in this sample. This rearrangement joins TRBV7-9 to TRBJ2-3, with D hard to call. Trimming took off 2 bases at V and 6 bases at J, with 6 bases between the two ends. The CDR3 runs 12 residues. Germline V gene sequence: CDR1 SEHNR, CDR2 FQNEAQ (reference sequence). CDR3 in DNA: TGTGCCAGCAGCTTAAGGCCTGATACGCAGTATTTT. Encoded protein: CASSLRPDTQYF.

Written as DNA, the CDR3 is TGTGCCAGCATAGGGACAGCGAGTGAAAAACTGTTTTTT. It specifies CASIGTASEKLFF. This chain uses TRBV2 with TRBJ1-4; TRBD1 matches at 7 bases. CDR1 is SNHLY and CDR2 is FYNNEI in the germline V gene. This CDR3 has 13 amino acids. After removal of 7 bases from V and 7 bases from J, the junction contained 6 bases not matched to a gene.

The chain has TRBV27 and TRBJ2-1; D might be TRBD1 or TRBD2, each matching 5 bases. This CDR3 comprises 17 residues. The ends were cut back, 1 base at V and 5 bases at J, with 18 bases in the middle. Germline V gives CDR1 MNHEY, CDR2 SMNVEV (reference sequence). CDR3 DNA sequence: TGTGCCAGCAGTTTATTAGGGGACCCACAAACCAACAATGAGCAGTTCTTC. Protein sequence: CASSLLGDPQTNNEQFF.

The chain has TRBV5-4 and TRBJ1-1, with D unclear. V was trimmed by 1 base and J by 4 bases, leaving 8 bases between them. The CDR3 contains 13 residues. From germline, CDR1 is SGHNT and CDR2 YYREEE (reference sequence). CDR3 region: CASSLPEGTEAFF. The CDR3 DNA reads as TGTGCCAGCAGCTTGCCCGAGGGCACTGAAGCTTTCTTT.

The chain carries TRBV27 and TRBJ1-1; D not certain. Trimming cost V 0 bases and J 1 base, with 12 bases left between them. Germline lookup yields CDR1 MNHEY and CDR2 SMNVEV (reference sequence). This CDR3 region has 16 residues. CDR3 residues: CASSLSPWEGNTEAFF. For the CDR3, the DNA is TGTGCCAGCAGTTTATCGCCCTGGGAAGGGAACACTGAAGCTTTCTTT.